These T cell receptor beta chains were read from a single sample in a study of T cell responses to AZD1222 COVID-19 vaccine. Profiling relied on immunoSEQ multiplex PCR, and the TCRdb table lists in-frame clones only, not all of them. This sample yields over 120,000 clones, of which about 90% are seen a single time; under 3.5% belongs to the top ten. Sequencing was performed on peripheral blood, taken 28 days after the second AZD1222 dose. Every receptor here comes from an adult who received the AZD1222 COVID-19 vaccine. The CDR3 runs from the conserved cysteine through the conserved F or W. Fields, in order: J gene, V gene, CDR3 length, CDR3 protein.

j_call: TRBJ1-5; v_call: TRBV2; cdr3_length: 16; cdr3_aa: CASSESRAFSNQPQHF
j_call: TRBJ1-1; v_call: TRBV9; cdr3_length: 15; cdr3_aa: CASSRRQDLNTEAFF
j_call: TRBJ2-1; v_call: TRBV12-3/TRBV12-4; cdr3_length: 12; cdr3_aa: CASSLASNEQFF
j_call: TRBJ2-7; v_call: TRBV7-2; cdr3_length: 14; cdr3_aa: CASSLKGFSYEQYF
j_call: TRBJ2-1; v_call: TRBV6-2/TRBV6-3; cdr3_length: 13; cdr3_aa: CASSRDTYNEQFF
j_call: TRBJ1-3; v_call: TRBV28; cdr3_length: 18; cdr3_aa: CASSLRVGRGGSGNTIYF
j_call: TRBJ2-1; v_call: TRBV5-6; cdr3_length: 19; cdr3_aa: CASSLLTGLGRGSYNEQFF
j_call: TRBJ1-2; v_call: TRBV7-9; cdr3_length: 16; cdr3_aa: CASSSSGTGANYGYTF
j_call: TRBJ2-7; v_call: TRBV27; cdr3_length: 18; cdr3_aa: CASSRPGTSGRSTYEQYF
j_call: TRBJ1-2; v_call: TRBV27; cdr3_length: 16; cdr3_aa: CASSLSYGRAFGGYTF
j_call: TRBJ1-6; v_call: TRBV7-8; cdr3_length: 13; cdr3_aa: CASSLGGSTPLHF